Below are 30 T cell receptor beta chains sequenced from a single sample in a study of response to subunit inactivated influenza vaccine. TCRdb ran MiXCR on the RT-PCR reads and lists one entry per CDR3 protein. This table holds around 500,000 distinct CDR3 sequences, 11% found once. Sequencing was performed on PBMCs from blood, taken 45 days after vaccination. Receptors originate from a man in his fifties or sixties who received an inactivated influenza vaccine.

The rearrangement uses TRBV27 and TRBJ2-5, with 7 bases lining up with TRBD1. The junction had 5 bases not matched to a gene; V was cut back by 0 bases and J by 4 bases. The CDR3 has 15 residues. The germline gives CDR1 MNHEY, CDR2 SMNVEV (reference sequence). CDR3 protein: CASSLSTGPLETQYF. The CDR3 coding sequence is TGTGCCAGCAGTTTATCGACAGGGCCCTTAGAGACCCAGTACTTC.

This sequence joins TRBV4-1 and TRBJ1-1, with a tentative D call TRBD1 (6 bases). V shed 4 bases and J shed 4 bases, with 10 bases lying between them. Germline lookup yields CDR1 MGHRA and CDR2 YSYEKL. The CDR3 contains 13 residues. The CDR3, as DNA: TGCGCCAGCAGCCGCCAGGGGACCACTGAAGCTTTCTTT. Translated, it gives CASSRQGTTEAFF.

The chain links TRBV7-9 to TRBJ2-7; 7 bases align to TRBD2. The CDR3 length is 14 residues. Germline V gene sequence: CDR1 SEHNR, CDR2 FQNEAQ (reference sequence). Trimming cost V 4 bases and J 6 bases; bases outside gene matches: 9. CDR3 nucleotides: TGTGCCAGCAGCTCTAGCGGCCAACGCTCCGAGCAGTACTTC. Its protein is CASSSSGQRSEQYF.

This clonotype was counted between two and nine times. In DNA, the CDR3 is TGTGCCAGCAGCTTGGTTAGCGTAAGGAACATTCAGTACTTC. Protein: CASSLVSVRNIQYF. This chain links TRBV5-6 with TRBJ2-4; D perhaps matches TRBD2 (5 bases). The germline gives CDR1 SGHDT, CDR2 YYEEEE. This CDR3 is 14 amino acids long. The V and J ends lost 0 bases and 7 bases respectively, with 11 bases between them. Full variable domain (rest looked up from reference TRBV5-6 and TRBJ2-4): DAGVTQSPTHLIKTRGQQVTLRCSPKSGHDTVSWYQQALGQGPQFIFQYYEEEERQRGNFPDRFSGHQFPNYSSELNVNALLLGDSALYLCASSLVSVRNIQYFGAGTRLSVL.

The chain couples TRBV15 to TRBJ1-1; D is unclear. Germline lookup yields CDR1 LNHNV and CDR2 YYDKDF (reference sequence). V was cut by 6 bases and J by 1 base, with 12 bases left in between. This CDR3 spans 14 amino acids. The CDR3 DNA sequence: TGTGCCACCAGACAGTCTGGCGGGAACACTGAAGCTTTCTTT. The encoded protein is CATRQSGGNTEAFF.

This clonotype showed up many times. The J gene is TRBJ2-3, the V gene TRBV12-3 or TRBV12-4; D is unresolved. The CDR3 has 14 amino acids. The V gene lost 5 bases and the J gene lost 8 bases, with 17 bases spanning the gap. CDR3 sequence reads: CASSTPPTAGTQYF. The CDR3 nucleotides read TGTGCCAGCAGTACTCCCCCCACAGCTGGTACGCAGTATTTT.

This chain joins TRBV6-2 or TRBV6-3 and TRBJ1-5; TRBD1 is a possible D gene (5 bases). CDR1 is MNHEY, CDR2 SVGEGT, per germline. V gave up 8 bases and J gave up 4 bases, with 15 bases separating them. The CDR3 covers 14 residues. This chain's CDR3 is CASQQLAGNQPQHF. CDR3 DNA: TGTGCCAGCCAACAGTTAGCAGGGAATCAGCCCCAGCATTTT.

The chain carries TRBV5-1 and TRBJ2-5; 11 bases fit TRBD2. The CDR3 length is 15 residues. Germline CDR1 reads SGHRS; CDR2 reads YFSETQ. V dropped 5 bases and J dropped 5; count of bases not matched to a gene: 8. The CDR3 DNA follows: TGCGCCAGCAGAAATAGCGGGGGGGCCTACGAGACCCAGTACTTC. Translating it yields CASRNSGGAYETQYF.

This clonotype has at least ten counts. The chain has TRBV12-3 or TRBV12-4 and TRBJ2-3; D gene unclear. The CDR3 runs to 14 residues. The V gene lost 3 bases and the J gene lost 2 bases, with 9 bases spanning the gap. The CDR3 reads CASSFQPDTDTQYF. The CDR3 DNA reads TGTGCCAGCAGTTTTCAGCCGGACACAGATACGCAGTATTTT.

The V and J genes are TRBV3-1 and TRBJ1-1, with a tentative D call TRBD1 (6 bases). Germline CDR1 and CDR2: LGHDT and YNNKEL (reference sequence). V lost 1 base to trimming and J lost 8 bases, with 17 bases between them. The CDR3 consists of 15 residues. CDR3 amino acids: CASSQGGTGSSEAFF. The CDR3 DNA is TGTGCCAGCAGCCAAGGGGGTACAGGGTCATCAGAAGCTTTCTTT.

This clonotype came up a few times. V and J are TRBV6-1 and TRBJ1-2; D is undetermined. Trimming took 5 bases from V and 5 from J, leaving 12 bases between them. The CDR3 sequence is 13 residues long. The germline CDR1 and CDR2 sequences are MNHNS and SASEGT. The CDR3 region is CASSPGREYGYTF. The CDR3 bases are TGTGCCAGCAGTCCCGGGAGAGAGTATGGCTACACCTTC.

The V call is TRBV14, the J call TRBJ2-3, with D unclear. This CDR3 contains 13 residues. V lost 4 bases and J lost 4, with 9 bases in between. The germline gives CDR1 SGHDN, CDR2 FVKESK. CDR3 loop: CASSPRVADTQYF. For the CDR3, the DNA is TGTGCCAGCAGCCCAAGGGTTGCAGATACGCAGTATTTT.

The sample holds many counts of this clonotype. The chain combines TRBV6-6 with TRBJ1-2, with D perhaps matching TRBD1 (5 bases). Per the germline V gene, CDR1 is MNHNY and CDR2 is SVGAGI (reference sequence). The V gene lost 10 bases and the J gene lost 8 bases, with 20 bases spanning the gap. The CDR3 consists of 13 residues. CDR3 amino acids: CAIVPYQGNGYTF. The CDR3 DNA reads TGTGCCATCGTCCCTTACCAGGGCAACGGCTACACCTTC.

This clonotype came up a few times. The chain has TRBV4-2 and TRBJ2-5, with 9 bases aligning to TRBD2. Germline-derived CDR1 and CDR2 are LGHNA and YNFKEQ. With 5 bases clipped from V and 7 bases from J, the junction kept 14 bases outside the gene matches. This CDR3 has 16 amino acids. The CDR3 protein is CASSKRSASGIGTQYF. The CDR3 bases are TGTGCCAGCAGCAAGAGGTCGGCTAGCGGGATTGGGACCCAGTACTTC.

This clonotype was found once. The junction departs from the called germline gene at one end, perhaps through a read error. In DNA form, the CDR3 reads TGTGTCAGCAGCCTAAGGTCGCAGATCCGGGTTCCGCAAGAGACCCAGTACTTC. Translating gives CVSSLRSQIRVPQETQYF. The J gene is TRBJ2-5, the V gene TRBV11-1; no reliable D call. This CDR3 region has 18 residues. From germline, CDR1 is SGHAT and CDR2 FQDESV (reference sequence).

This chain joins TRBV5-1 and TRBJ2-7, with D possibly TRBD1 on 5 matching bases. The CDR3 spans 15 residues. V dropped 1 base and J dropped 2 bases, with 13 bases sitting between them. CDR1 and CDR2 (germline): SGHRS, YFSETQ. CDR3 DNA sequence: TGCGCCAGCAGCTTGTCCAGGGAAGGCCCCTACGAGCAGTACTTC. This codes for CASSLSREGPYEQYF.

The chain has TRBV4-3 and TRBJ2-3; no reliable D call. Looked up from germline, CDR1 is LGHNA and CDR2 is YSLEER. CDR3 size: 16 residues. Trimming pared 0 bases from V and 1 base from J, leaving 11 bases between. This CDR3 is CASSQEGSTRTDTQYF. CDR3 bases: TGCGCCAGCAGCCAAGAAGGCAGCACCCGCACAGATACGCAGTATTTT.

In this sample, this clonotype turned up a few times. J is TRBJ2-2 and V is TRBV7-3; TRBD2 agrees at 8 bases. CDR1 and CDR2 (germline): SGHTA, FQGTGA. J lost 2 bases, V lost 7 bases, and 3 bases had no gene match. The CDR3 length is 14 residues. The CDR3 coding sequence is TGTGCCAGCAAACTAGCGGACAACACCGGGGAGCTGTTTTTT. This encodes CASKLADNTGELFF.

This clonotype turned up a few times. The CDR3 sequence is CASLSSNTGELFF. The CDR3 bases are TGTGCCAGCTTGAGCTCTAACACCGGGGAGCTGTTTTTT. The gene calls are TRBV6-1 and TRBJ2-2; D gene unclear. Trimming took 8 bases from V and 2 from J, leaving 9 bases between them. CDR3 length: 13 residues. Germline CDR1 is MNHNS and CDR2 is SASEGT.

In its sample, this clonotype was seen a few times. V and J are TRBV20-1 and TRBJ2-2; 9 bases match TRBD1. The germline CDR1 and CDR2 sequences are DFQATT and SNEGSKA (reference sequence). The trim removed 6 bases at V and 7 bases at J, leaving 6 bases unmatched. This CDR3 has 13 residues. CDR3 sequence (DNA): TGCAGTGCAACAGGGGGCGTATTCGGGGAGCTGTTTTTT. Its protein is CSATGGVFGELFF.

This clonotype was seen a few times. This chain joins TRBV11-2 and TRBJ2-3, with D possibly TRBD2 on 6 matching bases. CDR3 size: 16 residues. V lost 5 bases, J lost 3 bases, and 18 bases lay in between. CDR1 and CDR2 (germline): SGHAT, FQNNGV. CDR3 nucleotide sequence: TGTGCCAGCAGCCCAGGGACTCTTACGGAAACAGATACGCAGTATTTT. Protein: CASSPGTLTETDTQYF.

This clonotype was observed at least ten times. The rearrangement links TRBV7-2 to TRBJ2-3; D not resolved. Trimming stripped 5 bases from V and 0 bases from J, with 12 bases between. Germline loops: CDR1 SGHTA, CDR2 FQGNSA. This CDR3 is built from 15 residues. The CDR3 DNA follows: TGTGCCAGCAGCCCCTCTCGCAGTAGCACAGATACGCAGTATTTT. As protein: CASSPSRSSTDTQYF.

The CDR3 loop reads CASSYPGTATYEQYF. CDR3 DNA sequence: TGTGCCAGCAGTTACCCCGGGACAGCCACCTACGAGCAGTACTTC. V gene TRBV2 combines with J gene TRBJ2-7; 7 bases are a match to TRBD1. The CDR3 sequence is 15 residues long. Germline lookup yields CDR1 SNHLY and CDR2 FYNNEI. The V gene end was trimmed by 5 bases and the J gene end by 2 bases; junction bases not matched to a gene: 9. Drawing the rest from reference TRBV2 and TRBJ2-7, the complete variable domain is EPEVTQTPSHQVTQMGQEVILRCVPISNHLYFYWYRQILGQKVEFLVSFYNNEISEKSEIFDDQFSVERPDGSNFTLKIRSTKLEDSAMYFCASSYPGTATYEQYFGPGTRLTVT.

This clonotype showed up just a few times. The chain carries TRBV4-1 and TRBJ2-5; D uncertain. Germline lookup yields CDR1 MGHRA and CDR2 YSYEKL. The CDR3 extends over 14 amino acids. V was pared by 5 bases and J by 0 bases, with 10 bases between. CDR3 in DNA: TGCGCCAGCAGCGGTGACGTTAACCAAGAGACCCAGTACTTC. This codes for CASSGDVNQETQYF.

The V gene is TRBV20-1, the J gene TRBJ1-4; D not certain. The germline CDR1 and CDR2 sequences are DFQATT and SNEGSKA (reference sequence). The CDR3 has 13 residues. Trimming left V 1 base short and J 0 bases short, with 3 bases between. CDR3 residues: CSARVTTNEKLFF. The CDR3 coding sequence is TGCAGTGCTAGAGTCACAACTAATGAAAAACTGTTTTTT.

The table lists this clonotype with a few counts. The CDR3 sequence: CATSTGRQVNNEQFF. The CDR3, as DNA: TGTGCCACCAGCACAGGGAGACAGGTGAACAATGAGCAGTTCTTC. The V call is TRBV15, the J call TRBJ2-1; weak D call: TRBD1 (6 bases). This CDR3 is built from 15 residues. V dropped 4 bases and J dropped 5 bases, with 15 bases sitting between them. Germline CDR1 and CDR2: LNHNV and YYDKDF (reference sequence).

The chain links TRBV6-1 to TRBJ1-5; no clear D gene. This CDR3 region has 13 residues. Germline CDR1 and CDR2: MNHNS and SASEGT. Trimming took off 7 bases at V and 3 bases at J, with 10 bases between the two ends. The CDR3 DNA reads TGTGCCAGCAAGCCAGCCGTCAATCAGCCCCAGCATTTT. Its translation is CASKPAVNQPQHF.

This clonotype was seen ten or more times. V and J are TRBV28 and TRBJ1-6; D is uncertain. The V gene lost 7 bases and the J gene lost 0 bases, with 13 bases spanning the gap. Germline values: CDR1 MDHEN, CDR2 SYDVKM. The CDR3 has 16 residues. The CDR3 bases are TGTGCCAGCACCCCGAGTCTCAGCTCCTATAATTCACCCCTCCACTTT. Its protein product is CASTPSLSSYNSPLHF. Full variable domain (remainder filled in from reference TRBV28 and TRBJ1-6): DVKVTQSSRYLVKRTGEKVFLECVQDMDHENMFWYRQDPGLGLRLIYFSYDVKMKEKGDIPEGYSVSREKKERFSLILESASTNQTSMYLCASTPSLSSYNSPLHFGNGTRLTVT.

For the CDR3, the DNA is TGCAGTGCTAGAGGACTAGTAAGGGGCGTCCAAGAGACCCAGTACTTC. Translating gives CSARGLVRGVQETQYF. The V and J genes are TRBV20-1 and TRBJ2-5; weak D call: TRBD2 (6 bases). Per germline, CDR1 DFQATT and CDR2 SNEGSKA (reference sequence). V shed 1 base and J shed 1 base, with 16 bases lying between them. The CDR3 spans 16 residues.

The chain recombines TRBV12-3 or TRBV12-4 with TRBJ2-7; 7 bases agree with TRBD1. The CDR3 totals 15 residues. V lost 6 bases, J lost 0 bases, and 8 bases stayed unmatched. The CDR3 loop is CASSINRGYSYEQYF. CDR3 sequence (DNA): TGTGCCAGCAGCATAAACAGGGGTTACTCCTACGAGCAGTACTTC.